Many counts were recorded for the clone carrying this T cell receptor beta chain. The CDR3 extends over 17 amino acids. Per germline, CDR1 MNHEY and CDR2 SMNVEV (reference sequence). Trimming took off 0 bases at V and 6 bases at J, with 15 bases between the two ends. The data are from a study of Graves' ophthalmopathy and Graves' hyperthyroidism. The authors amplified TCR beta CDR3 regions, and they did so from RNA transcripts for repertoire sequencing. HTBI primers served in a first-round RT-PCR, which a second-round multiplex PCR followed. TCRdb re-analysed the multiplex PCR reads in MiXCR, keeping a single row per CDR3 protein. The table records some 350,000 distinct CDR3 sequences, about 18% of them present only once.

The sequencing sample was made of peripheral blood. J is TRBJ1-6 and V is TRBV27, with D hard to call. The sequence was collected from an adult woman with stable Graves' hyperthyroidism. CDR3 sequence: CASSLSRASGCNSPLHF. The CDR3, as DNA: TGTGCCAGCAGTTTATCCCGGGCCTCTGGATGTAATTCACCCCTCCACTTT.